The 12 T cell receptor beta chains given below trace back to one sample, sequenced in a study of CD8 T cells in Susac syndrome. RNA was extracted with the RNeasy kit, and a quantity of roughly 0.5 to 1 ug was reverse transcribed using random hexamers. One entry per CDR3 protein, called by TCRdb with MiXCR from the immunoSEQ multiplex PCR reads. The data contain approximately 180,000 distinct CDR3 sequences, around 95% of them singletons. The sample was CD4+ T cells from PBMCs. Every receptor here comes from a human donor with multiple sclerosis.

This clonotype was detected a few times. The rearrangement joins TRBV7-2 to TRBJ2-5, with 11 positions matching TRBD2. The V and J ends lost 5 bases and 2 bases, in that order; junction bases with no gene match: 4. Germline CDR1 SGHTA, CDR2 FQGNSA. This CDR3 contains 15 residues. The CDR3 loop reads CASSTGTSGQETQYF. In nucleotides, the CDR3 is TGTGCCAGCAGCACCGGGACTAGCGGACAAGAGACCCAGTACTTC.

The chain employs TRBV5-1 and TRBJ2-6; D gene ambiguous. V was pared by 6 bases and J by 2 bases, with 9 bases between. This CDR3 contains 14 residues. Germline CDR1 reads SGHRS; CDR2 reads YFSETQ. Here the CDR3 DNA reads TGCGCCAGCAACATCCGGGCTGGGGCCAACGTCCTGACTTTC. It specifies CASNIRAGANVLTF.

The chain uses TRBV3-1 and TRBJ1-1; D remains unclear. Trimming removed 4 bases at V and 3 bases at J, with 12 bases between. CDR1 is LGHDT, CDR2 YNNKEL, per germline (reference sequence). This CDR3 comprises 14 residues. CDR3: CASSRVARDTEAFF. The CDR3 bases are TGTGCCAGCAGCCGTGTGGCCCGTGACACTGAAGCTTTCTTT.

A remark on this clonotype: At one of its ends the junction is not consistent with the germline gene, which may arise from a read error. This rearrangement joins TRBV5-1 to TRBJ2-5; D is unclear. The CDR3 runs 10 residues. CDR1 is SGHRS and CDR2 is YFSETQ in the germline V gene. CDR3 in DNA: TGCGCCAGCGGGCAAGGGACCCAGTACTTC. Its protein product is CASGQGTQYF.

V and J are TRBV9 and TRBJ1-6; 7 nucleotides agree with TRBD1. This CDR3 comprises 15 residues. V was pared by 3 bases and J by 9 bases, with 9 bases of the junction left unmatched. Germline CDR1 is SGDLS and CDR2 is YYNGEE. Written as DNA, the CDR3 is TGTGCCAGCAGCGAGTTAACAGGGGTAATTTCACCCCTCCACTTT. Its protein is CASSELTGVISPLHF.

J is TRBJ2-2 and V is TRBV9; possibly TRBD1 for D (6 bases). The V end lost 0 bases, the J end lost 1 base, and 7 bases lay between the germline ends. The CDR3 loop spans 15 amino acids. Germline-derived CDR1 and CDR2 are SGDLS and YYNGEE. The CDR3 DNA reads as TGTGCCAGCAGCGTAGGGGGGCAGAACACCGGGGAGCTGTTTTTT. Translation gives CASSVGGQNTGELFF.

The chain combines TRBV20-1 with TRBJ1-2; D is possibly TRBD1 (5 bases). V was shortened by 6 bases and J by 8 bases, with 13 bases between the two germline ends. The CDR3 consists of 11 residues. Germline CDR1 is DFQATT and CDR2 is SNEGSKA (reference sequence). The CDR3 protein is CSAGGGVGYTF. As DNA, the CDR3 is TGCAGTGCCGGGGGAGGGGTAGGCTACACCTTC.

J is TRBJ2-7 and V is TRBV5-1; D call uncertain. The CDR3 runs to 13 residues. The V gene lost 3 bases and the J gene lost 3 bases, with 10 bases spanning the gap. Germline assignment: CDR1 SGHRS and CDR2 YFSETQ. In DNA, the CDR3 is TGCGCCAGCAGCTCTCGCCTAGACTACGAGCAGTACTTC. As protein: CASSSRLDYEQYF.

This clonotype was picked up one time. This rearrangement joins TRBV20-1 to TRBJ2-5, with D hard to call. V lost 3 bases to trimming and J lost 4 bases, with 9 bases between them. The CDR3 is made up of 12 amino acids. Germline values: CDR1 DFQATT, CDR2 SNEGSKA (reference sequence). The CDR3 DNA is TGCAGTGCTAGGGGGTATGCAGAGACCCAGTACTTC. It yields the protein CSARGYAETQYF.

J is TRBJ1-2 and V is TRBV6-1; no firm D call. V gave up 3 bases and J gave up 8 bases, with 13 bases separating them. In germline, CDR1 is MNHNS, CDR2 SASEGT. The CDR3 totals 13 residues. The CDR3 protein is CASSDQAGVGYTF. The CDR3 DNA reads TGTGCCAGCAGTGATCAGGCCGGGGTAGGCTACACCTTC.

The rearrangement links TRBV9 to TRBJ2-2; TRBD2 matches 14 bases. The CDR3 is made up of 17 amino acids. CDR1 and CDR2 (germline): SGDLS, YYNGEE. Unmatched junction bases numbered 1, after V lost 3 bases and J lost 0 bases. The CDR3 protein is CASSETSGGANTGELFF. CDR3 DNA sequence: TGTGCCAGCAGCGAGACTAGCGGGGGGGCGAACACCGGGGAGCTGTTTTTT.

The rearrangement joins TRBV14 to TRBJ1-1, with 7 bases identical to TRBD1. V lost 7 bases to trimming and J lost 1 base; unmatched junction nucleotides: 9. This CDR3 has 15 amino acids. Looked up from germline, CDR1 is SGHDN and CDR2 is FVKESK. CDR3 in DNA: TGTGCCAGCAAACAAACAGGGGCCGCGAACACTGAAGCTTTCTTT. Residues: CASKQTGAANTEAFF.